The 32 T cell receptor beta chains below all came from one sample that was sequenced in a study of T cell repertoires and HLA-DP antigens. Their recognized antigens are unknown. The table came from immunoSEQ multiplex PCR; TCRdb's copy has only in-frame clones and leaves some out. Among approximately 100,000 clones listed, approximately 86% were seen once. Sequenced material: CD4+ T cells from PBMCs. These receptors came from a man over 45 in good health and CMV-seronegative.

The chain links TRBV7-9 to TRBJ2-1; D possibly corresponds to TRBD2 (5 bases). The length of the CDR3 is 14 residues. The V gene lost 4 bases and the J gene lost 7 bases, with 14 bases spanning the gap. In germline, CDR1 is SEHNR, CDR2 FQNEAQ (reference sequence). CDR3 protein: CASSYSGVVNEQFF. The CDR3 coding sequence is TGTGCCAGCAGCTACAGCGGTGTGGTGAATGAGCAGTTCTTC. Full variable domain (remainder filled in from reference TRBV7-9 and TRBJ2-1): DTGVSQNPRHKITKRGQNVTFRCDPISEHNRLYWYRQTLGQGPEFLTYFQNEAQLEKSRLLSDRFSAERPKGSFSTLEIQRTEQGDSAMYLCASSYSGVVNEQFFGPGTRLTVL.

About this clone: This may come from a read error, since a much larger clone is one base off. This rearrangement joins TRBV14 to TRBJ2-5; 7 nucleotides line up with TRBD2. CDR1 and CDR2 from the germline V gene are SGHDN and FVKESK. CDR3 length: 15 amino acids. The V segment lost 4 bases and the J segment 9 bases; nucleotides outside the gene matches: 14. CDR3 protein: CASSPPGLLVGAQYF. The CDR3, as DNA: TGTGCCAGCAGCCCCCCGGGACTACTAGTAGGGGCCCAGTACTTC.

The chain employs TRBV14 and TRBJ2-5, with unresolved D. V was cut by 0 bases and J by 7 bases, with 9 bases left in between. The CDR3 is 13 residues long. In germline, CDR1 is SGHDN, CDR2 FVKESK. CDR3 amino acids: CASSQDSYSTQYF. The CDR3 nucleotides read TGTGCCAGCAGCCAAGATTCGTATTCGACCCAGTACTTC. The full variable domain, rest sourced from reference TRBV14 and TRBJ2-5, is EAGVTQFPSHSVIEKGQTVTLRCDPISGHDNLYWYRRVMGKEIKFLLHFVKESKQDESGMPNNRFLAERTGGTYSTLKVQPAELEDSGVYFCASSQDSYSTQYFGPGTRLLVL.

V is TRBV6-6 and J is TRBJ1-3; D is unresolved. Germline V lookup: CDR1 MNHNY, CDR2 SVGAGI (reference sequence). V was clipped by 5 bases and J by 0 bases, with 14 bases between them. The CDR3 is 16 residues long. Here the CDR3 reads CASSPSTDRSGNTIYF. The CDR3 DNA reads TGTGCCAGCAGTCCCTCGACGGACCGCTCTGGAAACACCATATATTTT.

This clone has a handful of counts. V gene TRBV2 combines with J gene TRBJ2-3; TRBD2 matches 8 bases. This CDR3 is 16 amino acids long. The V gene's germline CDR1 is SNHLY and CDR2 FYNNEI. Trimming cost V 5 bases and J 0 bases; bases outside gene matches: 7. CDR3 region: CASSNSGGSSTDTQYF. The CDR3 DNA reads TGTGCCAGCAGTAACAGCGGGGGTTCTAGCACAGATACGCAGTATTTT.

The V call is TRBV5-1, the J call TRBJ1-2; D is undetermined. V shed 3 bases and J shed 0 bases, with 9 bases lying between them. The CDR3 loop spans 14 amino acids. Germline assignment: CDR1 SGHRS and CDR2 YFSETQ. This CDR3 is CASSWLQANYGYTF. In nucleotides, the CDR3 is TGCGCCAGCAGCTGGCTCCAAGCTAACTATGGCTACACCTTC.

The chain is built from TRBV28 and TRBJ2-7; D could derive from TRBD1 or TRBD2 (5 bases each). The V end was cut by 4 bases, the J end by 7 bases, with 23 bases between. CDR3 length: 16 amino acids. CDR1 MDHEN and CDR2 SYDVKM come from the germline V gene. CDR3 residues: CASSSSSVGTAGEQYF. The CDR3 nucleotides are TGTGCCAGCAGTTCATCTTCAGTGGGGACGGCCGGAGAGCAGTACTTC.

The CDR3 bases are TGTGCCAGCTCACCTAGCGCTTCCTACGAGCAGTACTTC. It translates to CASSPSASYEQYF. The chain has TRBV18 and TRBJ2-7; possible D gene TRBD2, 5 bases. Germline V lookup: CDR1 KGHSH, CDR2 LQKENI. V lost 3 bases and J 1 base, leaving 7 bases between the germline ends. There are 13 residues in the CDR3.

The chain joins TRBV7-8 to TRBJ2-2, with a tentative D call TRBD2 (6 bases). Germline V gene sequence: CDR1 SGHVS, CDR2 FQNEAQ. Trimming shortened V by 3 bases and J by 6 bases, and 11 bases separated the two germline ends. The CDR3 covers 14 residues. CDR3 nucleotide sequence: TGTGCCAGCAGCTTTAACCGGGGGTCCGGGGAGCTGTTTTTT. This translates into CASSFNRGSGELFF.

CDR3 in amino acids: CASRLAGVYEQYF. The DNA for the CDR3 is TGTGCCAGCAGACTAGCGGGAGTCTACGAGCAGTACTTC. The chain links TRBV11-2 to TRBJ2-7, with TRBD2 matching 11 bases. Germline-derived CDR1 and CDR2 are SGHAT and FQNNGV. Unmatched junction bases numbered 1, after V lost 6 bases and J lost 3 bases. The CDR3 totals 13 residues.

The chain links TRBV19 to TRBJ2-7, with a possible D match to TRBD2 (6 bases). The V and J ends lost 6 bases and 3 bases respectively, with 15 bases between them. The CDR3 consists of 14 residues. The germline V gene encodes CDR1 LNHDA and CDR2 SQIVND (reference sequence). The CDR3 spells CASSTVGGYYEQYF. In nucleotides, the CDR3 is TGTGCCAGTAGCACGGTGGGGGGTTACTACGAGCAGTACTTC.

V usage is TRBV7-2 and J usage is TRBJ2-5, with D maybe TRBD2 (7 bases). V dropped 1 base and J dropped 7 bases, with 19 bases sitting between them. The CDR3 extends over 16 amino acids. Germline V gene data show CDR1 as SGHTA and CDR2 as FQGNSA. This CDR3 is CASSLGGGGPPWTQYF. CDR3 DNA sequence: TGTGCCAGCAGCTTAGGGGGAGGGGGTCCCCCATGGACCCAGTACTTC.

The chain has TRBV2 and TRBJ2-4; 11 positions match TRBD1. CDR3 length: 17 residues. Per the germline V gene, CDR1 is SNHLY and CDR2 is FYNNEI. V lost 5 bases to trimming and J lost 0 bases; unmatched junction nucleotides: 6. The CDR3 spells CASSIGQGAVAKNIQYF. The CDR3 nucleotides read TGTGCCAGCAGTATAGGACAGGGGGCGGTAGCCAAAAACATTCAGTACTTC.

The V call is TRBV2, the J call TRBJ2-1, with D maybe TRBD2 (5 bases). V lost 6 bases to trimming and J lost 3 bases, with 9 bases between them. The CDR3 totals 13 residues. The germline V gene has CDR1 SNHLY and CDR2 FYNNEI. The CDR3 DNA reads TGTGCCAGCAGGTCAAGCGGCTACAATGAGCAGTTCTTC. It specifies CASRSSGYNEQFF.

The chain couples TRBV4-1 to TRBJ2-3, with TRBD2 identical over 10 bases. J was trimmed by 5 bases and V by 0 bases; bases with no gene match: 11. Germline V gives CDR1 MGHRA, CDR2 YSYEKL. The CDR3 runs to 18 residues. CDR3 amino acids: CASSQDPPSLAGVDTQYF. CDR3 in DNA: TGCGCCAGCAGCCAAGATCCACCCTCCCTAGCGGGGGTAGATACGCAGTATTTT.

This clone was counted between two and nine times. The chain links TRBV4-3 to TRBJ2-5, with 12 bases fitting TRBD1. CDR3 size: 15 residues. CDR1 is LGHNA and CDR2 is YSLEER in the germline V gene. V shed 4 bases, J shed 5 bases, and the junction held 5 bases outside the gene matches. The CDR3 protein is CASSRGTGGFETQYF. As DNA, the CDR3 is TGCGCCAGCAGCCGCGGGACAGGGGGCTTCGAGACCCAGTACTTC.

The genes are TRBV30 and TRBJ1-5, with D tentatively TRBD1 (5 bases). Germline lookup yields CDR1 GTSNPN and CDR2 SVGIG (reference sequence). CDR3 length equals 13 residues. Between the trimmed V and J ends, which lost 0 bases and 4 bases, there was a span of 7 bases. The DNA of the CDR3 is TGTGCCTGGAGTGTTGCAGGGAATCAGCCCCAGCATTTT. Its protein product is CAWSVAGNQPQHF.

The rearrangement uses TRBV5-8 and TRBJ2-3, with 8 positions matching TRBD2. The CDR3 loop spans 16 amino acids. Trimming cost V 4 bases and J 4 bases; bases outside gene matches: 11. Germline CDR1 reads SGHTS; CDR2 reads YDEGEE. CDR3 amino acids: CASSPGAGGGADTQYF. CDR3 nucleotide sequence: TGTGCCAGCAGCCCCGGGGCGGGAGGAGGGGCAGATACGCAGTATTTT.

This clone appeared once. The chain has TRBV7-9 and TRBJ1-5; weak D call: TRBD1 (5 bases). Trimming pared 3 bases from V and 6 bases from J, leaving 9 bases between. The germline V gene encodes CDR1 SEHNR and CDR2 FQNEAQ (reference sequence). This CDR3 has 13 amino acids. CDR3 region: CASSLGEGQPQHF. Here the CDR3 DNA reads TGTGCCAGCAGCTTGGGGGAGGGTCAGCCCCAGCATTTT.

This sequence joins TRBV5-1 and TRBJ2-5; D remains ambiguous. Germline-derived CDR1 and CDR2 are SGHRS and YFSETQ. Trimming pared 0 bases from V and 1 base from J, leaving 4 bases between. The CDR3 sequence is 13 residues long. Here the CDR3 reads CASSLDSQETQYF. CDR3 DNA sequence: TGCGCCAGCAGCTTGGACAGCCAAGAGACCCAGTACTTC.

The rearrangement links TRBV2 to TRBJ1-1; the D is unclear. CDR3 length equals 11 residues. V dropped 4 bases and J dropped 8 bases, with 8 bases sitting between them. Germline loops: CDR1 SNHLY, CDR2 FYNNEI. The CDR3 sequence: CASSVSGEAFF. CDR3 sequence (DNA): TGTGCCAGCAGTGTGTCCGGAGAAGCTTTCTTT.

V and J are TRBV5-5 and TRBJ2-3; 8 nucleotides align to TRBD2. CDR1 and CDR2 from the germline V gene are SGHKS and YYEKEE (reference sequence). This CDR3 has 17 amino acids. The V and J ends lost 1 base and 4 bases, in that order; junction bases with no gene match: 11. DNA for the CDR3: TGTGCCAGCAGCTTGAGTCGAGCGGGAGTTGGCGCAGATACGCAGTATTTT. It specifies CASSLSRAGVGADTQYF.

The rearrangement uses TRBV7-6 and TRBJ2-3; 8 nucleotides line up with TRBD2. The CDR3 spans 15 residues. Germline CDR1 and CDR2: SGHVS and FNYEAQ. Trimming took 1 base from V and 3 from J; bases not matched to a gene: 3. The CDR3 region has the DNA TGTGCCAGCAGCTTAGAGGCTAGCGGGACAGATACGCAGTATTTT. Residues: CASSLEASGTDTQYF.

The chain employs TRBV5-5 and TRBJ1-2; TRBD1 might be the D (5 bases). The germline CDR1 and CDR2 sequences are SGHKS and YYEKEE (reference sequence). This CDR3 has 13 residues. The germline V and J ends were trimmed by 0 bases and 7 bases, with 10 bases remaining between them. The CDR3 DNA is TGTGCCAGCAGCTTGGTGGCCGGGGGTGGCTACACCTTC. Translated: CASSLVAGGGYTF.

The V and J genes are TRBV5-1 and TRBJ2-1, with TRBD1 matching 12 bases. This CDR3 has 19 residues. The V gene end was trimmed by 3 bases and the J gene end by 4 bases; junction bases not matched to a gene: 14. Germline values: CDR1 SGHRS, CDR2 YFSETQ. The CDR3 DNA is TGCGCCAGCAGCTCCGTCCCGGGACAGGGGGCGTTTAGATACAATGAGCAGTTCTTC. This codes for CASSSVPGQGAFRYNEQFF.

This chain links TRBV27 with TRBJ2-7; 10 positions agree with TRBD1. Germline V gene sequence: CDR1 MNHEY, CDR2 SMNVEV (reference sequence). V was pared by 4 bases and J by 7 bases, with 13 bases of the junction left unmatched. The CDR3 is made up of 16 amino acids. In DNA form, the CDR3 reads TGTGCCAGCAGTTCCTGGTCGGGACAGGGGCGGGGAGAGCAGTACTTC. This encodes CASSSWSGQGRGEQYF.

To note about this clone: The germline gene is not matched at one end of the junction; a read error may be the cause. The chain employs TRBV7-7 and TRBJ2-5, with TRBD1 identical over 7 bases. This CDR3 spans 16 amino acids. Germline V gene lookup returns CDR1 SSHAT and CDR2 FNYEAQ (reference sequence). The CDR3 DNA reads as TGTGCTAGCAGCGCAGGGGGATTGGGGAGCCAAGAGACCCAGTACTTC. This translates into CASSAGGLGSQETQYF.

V usage is TRBV13 and J usage is TRBJ2-1; D might be TRBD1 (6 bases). This CDR3 is built from 15 residues. Trimming removed 5 bases from V and 4 bases from J, with 15 bases in between. The germline V gene encodes CDR1 PRHDT and CDR2 FYEKMQ (reference sequence). The CDR3, as DNA: TGTGCCAGCAGCACAACCGGGACAAGATACAATGAGCAGTTCTTC. Its protein is CASSTTGTRYNEQFF.

This chain joins TRBV28 and TRBJ2-7; D not certain. V was cut by 7 bases and J by 4 bases, with 8 bases left in between. Germline assignment: CDR1 MDHEN and CDR2 SYDVKM. CDR3 length: 11 amino acids. CDR3 amino acids: CASTRSYEQYF. The CDR3 region has the DNA TGTGCCAGCACCCGAAGTTACGAGCAGTACTTC.

V is TRBV29-1 and J is TRBJ2-1, with 12 bases fitting TRBD1. Per germline, CDR1 SQVTM and CDR2 ANQGSEA. The ends lost 5 bases at V and 6 bases at J; junction bases unmatched: 8. The CDR3 consists of 15 residues. CDR3 in amino acids: CSVKGWDRGLNEQFF. The CDR3 DNA reads as TGCAGCGTTAAAGGGTGGGACAGGGGGCTCAATGAGCAGTTCTTC.

V gene TRBV9 combines with J gene TRBJ2-2, with D perhaps assigned TRBD1 or TRBD2 (5 bases each). Germline loops: CDR1 SGDLS, CDR2 YYNGEE. V lost 2 bases, J lost 1 base, and 9 bases lay in between. There are 15 residues in the CDR3. CDR3 amino acids: CASSVGRLNTGELFF. The CDR3 DNA is TGTGCCAGCAGCGTGGGACGGTTGAACACCGGGGAGCTGTTTTTT.

The chain couples TRBV5-4 to TRBJ2-7; 16 positions agree with TRBD2. The CDR3 loop spans 16 amino acids. CDR1 is SGHNT and CDR2 is YYREEE in the germline V gene (reference sequence). V shed 4 bases and J 4 bases; nucleotides not matched to a gene: 5. For the CDR3, the DNA is TGTGCCAGCAGCAAGGGACTAGCGGGAGGGGAGTACGAGCAGTACTTC. Its protein is CASSKGLAGGEYEQYF.